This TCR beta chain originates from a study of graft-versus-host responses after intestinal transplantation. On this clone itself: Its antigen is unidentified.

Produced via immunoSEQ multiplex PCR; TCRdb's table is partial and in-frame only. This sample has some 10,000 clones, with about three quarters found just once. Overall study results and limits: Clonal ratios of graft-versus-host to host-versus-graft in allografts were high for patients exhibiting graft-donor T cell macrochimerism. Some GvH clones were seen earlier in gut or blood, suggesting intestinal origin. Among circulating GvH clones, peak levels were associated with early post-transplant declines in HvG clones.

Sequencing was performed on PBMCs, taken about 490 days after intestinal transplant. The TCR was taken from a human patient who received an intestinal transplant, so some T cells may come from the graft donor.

In nucleotides, the CDR3 is TGTGCCATCAGTCTAGAGGGTACTGAAGCTTTCTTT. As protein: CAISLEGTEAFF. The rearrangement joins TRBV10-3 to TRBJ1-1; D is uncertain. The germline V gene encodes CDR1 ENHRY and CDR2 SYGVKD. This CDR3 has 12 amino acids. The V end was cut by 5 bases, the J end by 5 bases, with 9 bases between.